This TCR beta chain was identified during a study of blood T cells in healthy people across ages. V lost 5 bases to trimming and J lost 5 bases, with 19 bases between them. This CDR3 region has 16 residues. The germline gives CDR1 SGHKS, CDR2 YYEKEE (reference sequence). PCR was performed a second time for about 7 to 11 cycles using a sample-barcoded 5' primer and a J-beta primer mix. Each cDNA molecule received a tag from a template-switch adaptor that had 12 random nucleotides. MiXCR, run by TCRdb on the 5' RACE reads, gives a single entry per CDR3 protein. The data hold 1.5 million to 2 million distinct CDR3 sequences, with 25% to 30% observed a single time. The study's findings and limits: Considered underestimates were the diversity estimates obtained from one million T cells.

To note about this clonotype: Its antigen is not known.

The people who gave samples were healthy Caucasians from Russia, aged about 6 to 95. Every donor contributed ten milliliters of peripheral blood by blood draw. Sequenced sample: blood. The chain is built from TRBV5-5 and TRBJ2-2; the D call may be TRBD1 or TRBD2 (5 bases each). The TCR originated in a woman aged 25 to 39 in good health. The CDR3 loop is CASRQSGTARTGELFF. In nucleotides, the CDR3 is TGTGCCAGCAGGCAATCCGGGACGGCGAGGACCGGGGAGCTGTTTTTT.